These 5 T cell receptor beta chains were all obtained from the same sample, sequenced in a study of shared clonotypes between healthy human individuals (TCRdb year 2020). The method was the immunoSEQ multiplex PCR assay. TCRdb limited this immuneACCESS table to in-frame rearrangements with V and J called. A share of clones is missing; checked studies link under half to unresolved V genes, and the rest is unexplained. In all, the sample holds around 700,000 clones, and roughly 78% of those were seen once. Together, the top ten hold around 1.8% of the sample. Sequences were obtained from memory CD4+ T cells sorted from blood. Sample cell subset or site, as interpreted from the label and publication: CD45RA-negative fraction. Receptors originate from a woman aged 30 to 39 in good health.

V and J are TRBV19 and TRBJ2-6; D remains unclear. V lost 2 bases and J lost 4, with 6 bases in between. The CDR3 has 14 residues. The germline V gene encodes CDR1 LNHDA and CDR2 SQIVND (reference sequence). The CDR3 protein is CASSISVGANVLTF. CDR3 in DNA: TGTGCCAGTAGTATATCCGTAGGGGCCAACGTCCTGACTTTC.

The chain combines TRBV4-1 with TRBJ2-1; 12 bases map to TRBD2. The CDR3 spans 18 residues. Trimming took 0 bases from V and 7 from J; bases not matched to a gene: 10. CDR1 is MGHRA and CDR2 is YSYEKL in the germline V gene. The DNA for the CDR3 is TGCGCCAGCAGCCAAGAGGGACTAGCGGGCCTTTGGGGAAATGAGCAGTTCTTC. As protein: CASSQEGLAGLWGNEQFF.

The rearrangement links TRBV5-1 to TRBJ1-2; 9 bases fit TRBD1. The CDR3 loop spans 15 amino acids. V shed 2 bases, J shed 2 bases, and the junction held 4 bases outside the gene matches. Germline V gene lookup returns CDR1 SGHRS and CDR2 YFSETQ. CDR3: CASSLTGTGNYGYTF. In DNA form, the CDR3 reads TGCGCCAGCAGCTTAACCGGGACAGGGAACTATGGCTACACCTTC. Based on the CDR3 plus reference TRBV5-1 and TRBJ1-2, the full variable domain is KAGVTQTPRYLIKTRGQQVTLSCSPISGHRSVSWYQQTPGQGLQFLFEYFSETQRNKGNFPGRFSGRQFSNSRSEMNVSTLELGDSALYLCASSLTGTGNYGYTFGSGTRLTVV.

This chain links TRBV11-2 with TRBJ2-5; 7 nucleotides align to TRBD2. Germline lookup yields CDR1 SGHAT and CDR2 FQNNGV. The ends lost 1 base at V and 6 bases at J; junction bases unmatched: 8. CDR3 size: 15 residues. The CDR3 coding sequence is TGTGCCAGCAGCTTAGCTTGGGGGGAGGGAAAGACCCAGTACTTC. This translates into CASSLAWGEGKTQYF.

This clone showed up just a few times. The CDR3 spells CASSLDRRREVTQYF. The CDR3 region has the DNA TGTGCCAGCAGCTTAGATCGTAGGCGGGAGGTTACGCAGTATTTT. V and J are TRBV11-2 and TRBJ2-3, with 8 bases matching TRBD2. CDR3 length: 15 residues. The germline CDR1 and CDR2 sequences are SGHAT and FQNNGV. V trimming: 0 bases; J trimming: 8 bases; junction bases outside the gene matches: 7. The complete variable domain, with remaining parts taken from reference TRBV11-2 and TRBJ2-3, reads EAGVAQSPRYKIIEKRQSVAFWCNPISGHATLYWYQQILGQGPKLLIQFQNNGVVDDSQLPKDRFSAERLKGVDSTLKIQPAKLEDSAVYLCASSLDRRREVTQYFGPGTRLTVL.